One sample yielded the 20 T cell receptor beta chains listed below, sequenced in a study of T cell responses to AZD1222 COVID-19 vaccine. Repertoires were generated with immunoSEQ multiplex PCR, while TCRdb's copy carries only in-frame clones and drops some. This table has 75,000 to 95,000 clones, roughly 90% appearing once. Source: peripheral blood, taken on day 0 of AZD1222 vaccination. The receptor set was obtained from an adult in good health.

The chain carries TRBV3-1 (or the pseudogene TRBV3-2) and TRBJ2-5; TRBD1 might be the D (6 bases). The V end lost 4 bases, the J end lost 5 bases, and 14 bases lay between the germline ends. Germline V CDR1 and CDR2: LGHDT, YNNKEL (reference sequence). The CDR3 contains 14 residues. The CDR3 bases are TGTGCCAGCAGCCTAACCGCAGGGGCGGAGACCCAGTACTTC. Its protein product is CASSLTAGAETQYF.

This sequence joins TRBV11-3 and TRBJ2-7; 8 nucleotides align to TRBD2. V shed 1 base and J 2 bases; nucleotides not matched to a gene: 1. Germline V CDR1 and CDR2: SGHNT, YENEEA. This CDR3 spans 14 amino acids. The CDR3 reads CASSLAGGPYEQYF. In DNA, the CDR3 is TGTGCCAGCAGCTTAGCGGGAGGGCCCTACGAGCAGTACTTC.

A single count supports this clone. The chain is built from TRBV30 and TRBJ1-1, with D possibly being TRBD1 (5 bases). This CDR3 is built from 12 residues. Trimming left V 3 bases short and J 4 bases short, with 9 bases between. Germline assignment: CDR1 GTSNPN and CDR2 SVGIG (reference sequence). The CDR3 loop is CAWRAGSTEAFF. CDR3 coding DNA: TGTGCCTGGAGAGCAGGGAGCACTGAAGCTTTCTTT.

The gene calls are TRBV5-6 and TRBJ2-7; 7 bases are a match to TRBD1. The CDR3 is 16 amino acids. CDR1 is SGHDT, CDR2 YYEEEE, per germline. Trimming at V came to 3 bases and at J to 0 bases, leaving 9 bases not matched to a gene. The CDR3, as DNA: TGTGCCAGCAGCTCAGAAGGGACAGAATCCTCCTACGAGCAGTACTTC. This gives the protein CASSSEGTESSYEQYF.

V usage is TRBV3-1 (or the pseudogene TRBV3-2) and J usage is TRBJ2-3, with D unclear. Germline values: CDR1 LGHDT, CDR2 YNNKEL (reference sequence). The CDR3 runs to 13 residues. V lost 5 bases, J lost 2 bases, and 8 bases lay in between. The CDR3 spells CASSSRTTDTQYF. CDR3 DNA sequence: TGTGCCAGCAGCTCCCGGACCACAGATACGCAGTATTTT.

The V gene is TRBV9, the J gene TRBJ2-7, with 7 nucleotides matching TRBD1. Unmatched junction bases numbered 0, after V lost 3 bases and J lost 0 bases. Germline V gene sequence: CDR1 SGDLS, CDR2 YYNGEE. The CDR3 sequence is 13 residues long. CDR3 sequence: CASSEGASYEQYF. The CDR3 DNA is TGTGCCAGCAGCGAGGGGGCCTCCTACGAGCAGTACTTC.

This clone was seen only once. The chain recombines TRBV12-2 with TRBJ1-2. TRBV12-2 is a pseudogene. The CDR3 spans 14 residues. CDR3 residues: CASRHTPGSGGYTF. The DNA of the CDR3 is TGTGCAAGTCGTCACACCCCTGGCTCCGGTGGCTACACCTTC.

This clone occurred once. The V call is TRBV6-5, the J call TRBJ1-6; D is uncertain. V lost 0 bases and J 9 bases, leaving 12 bases between the germline ends. The germline gives CDR1 MNHEY, CDR2 SVGAGI. The CDR3 consists of 15 residues. For the CDR3, the DNA is TGTGCCAGCAGTTACTCCCTCCTGGCTGTTTCACCCCTCCACTTT. Translated, it gives CASSYSLLAVSPLHF.

This clone was recorded once. The chain uses TRBV30 and TRBJ2-7; D may correspond to TRBD1 or TRBD2 (5 bases each). Trimming stripped 4 bases from V and 0 bases from J, with 31 bases between. The CDR3 covers 20 residues. Germline V CDR1 and CDR2: GTSNPN, SVGIG (reference sequence). CDR3 sequence reads: CAWTPSRGRLTRESSYEQYF. CDR3 bases: TGTGCCTGGACCCCCTCACGGGGCAGGCTAACTAGGGAGAGCTCCTACGAGCAGTACTTC.

The chain recombines TRBV25-1 with TRBJ2-2, with D possibly called TRBD1 or TRBD2 (5 bases each). Germline V lookup: CDR1 MGHDK, CDR2 SYGVNS. V dropped 4 bases and J dropped 1 base, with 7 bases sitting between them. CDR3 length equals 14 residues. In DNA form, the CDR3 reads TGTGCCAGCAGTGGAGGGGAGAACACCGGGGAGCTGTTTTTT. Its translation is CASSGGENTGELFF.

The rearrangement links TRBV7-2 to TRBJ1-1; D is unresolved. Germline-derived CDR1 and CDR2 are SGHTA and FQGNSA. CDR3 length: 17 residues. The V end lost 5 bases, the J end lost 2 bases, and 21 bases lay between the germline ends. The CDR3 coding sequence is TGTGCCAGCAGCGAAAAGGACGTTATAAGAAGTAACACTGAAGCTTTCTTT. This gives the protein CASSEKDVIRSNTEAFF.

The CDR3 bases are TGTGCCACCAGTGATACTCACACAGATACGCAGTATTTT. Encoded protein: CATSDTHTDTQYF. V is TRBV24-1 and J is TRBJ2-3; the D is unclear. The CDR3 sequence is 13 residues long. V gave up 3 bases and J gave up 2 bases, with 5 bases separating them. CDR1 is KGHDR, CDR2 SFDVKD, per germline.

The chain recombines TRBV12-3 or TRBV12-4 with TRBJ1-5; D not certain. CDR3 size: 13 residues. Trimming removed 3 bases at V and 6 bases at J, with 9 bases between. CDR3 sequence (DNA): TGTGCCAGCAGTTTTGGGGTAAGTCAGCCCCAGCATTTT. Translated: CASSFGVSQPQHF.

This clone was counted between two and nine times. The CDR3 is CATLRTGDPIGTGELFF. The CDR3 nucleotides are TGTGCCACCCTCCGGACAGGGGACCCAATAGGCACCGGGGAGCTGTTTTTT. The chain recombines TRBV11-3 with TRBJ2-2; 9 bases match TRBD1. The CDR3 is 17 amino acids. After removal of 10 bases from V and 4 bases from J, the junction contained 16 bases not matched to a gene. Germline V gene lookup returns CDR1 SGHNT and CDR2 YENEEA.

The chain employs TRBV9 and TRBJ1-5; D gene ambiguous. This CDR3 contains 13 residues. Germline V CDR1 and CDR2: SGDLS, YYNGEE. Deletions cut 3 bases from V and 4 bases from J, with 8 bases between. CDR3: CASSAAPNQPQHF. The CDR3 bases are TGTGCCAGCAGCGCCGCCCCAAATCAGCCCCAGCATTTT.

This sequence joins TRBV10-3 and TRBJ1-1; possibly TRBD1 for D (6 bases). V was shortened by 6 bases and J by 5 bases, with 10 bases between the two germline ends. Germline V gene sequence: CDR1 ENHRY, CDR2 SYGVKD. CDR3 length: 12 residues. The CDR3, as DNA: TGTGCCATCAGAGAGGGGGGTACTGAAGCTTTCTTT. This encodes CAIREGGTEAFF.

The rearrangement uses TRBV5-4 and TRBJ2-1, with 14 bases aligning to TRBD2. V dropped 1 base and J dropped 14; count of bases not matched to a gene: 11. CDR1 SGHNT and CDR2 YYREEE come from the germline V gene (reference sequence). This CDR3 region has 16 residues. In DNA, the CDR3 is TGTGCCAGCAGCTTGCCGGGACTAGCGGGGGAAAAGGGGGAGTTCTTC. As protein: CASSLPGLAGEKGEFF.

The CDR3 DNA is TGTGCCAGCAGTCTTACAACAGGGGGGGACACTGAAGCTTTCTTT. Amino acids: CASSLTTGGDTEAFF. The rearrangement joins TRBV27 to TRBJ1-1; TRBD1 matches 8 bases. The CDR3 length is 15 residues. The V gene's germline CDR1 is MNHEY and CDR2 SMNVEV (reference sequence). V lost 5 bases to trimming and J lost 3 bases; unmatched junction nucleotides: 8.

This chain uses TRBV10-3 with TRBJ2-5; TRBD1 might be the D (5 bases). Trimming cost V 7 bases and J 3 bases, with 9 bases left between them. This CDR3 has 12 residues. Germline V CDR1 and CDR2: ENHRY, SYGVKD. CDR3 sequence reads: CAIKGLEETQYF. CDR3 nucleotides: TGTGCCATCAAGGGGCTCGAAGAGACCCAGTACTTC.

CDR3 coding DNA: TGTGCCAGCACCGAGGGTAATTCACCCCTCCACTTT. This sequence encodes CASTEGNSPLHF. The gene calls are TRBV6-5 and TRBJ1-6; the D is unclear. Germline CDR1 is MNHEY and CDR2 is SVGAGI. V gave up 7 bases and J gave up 6 bases, with 7 bases separating them. The CDR3 is 12 residues long.